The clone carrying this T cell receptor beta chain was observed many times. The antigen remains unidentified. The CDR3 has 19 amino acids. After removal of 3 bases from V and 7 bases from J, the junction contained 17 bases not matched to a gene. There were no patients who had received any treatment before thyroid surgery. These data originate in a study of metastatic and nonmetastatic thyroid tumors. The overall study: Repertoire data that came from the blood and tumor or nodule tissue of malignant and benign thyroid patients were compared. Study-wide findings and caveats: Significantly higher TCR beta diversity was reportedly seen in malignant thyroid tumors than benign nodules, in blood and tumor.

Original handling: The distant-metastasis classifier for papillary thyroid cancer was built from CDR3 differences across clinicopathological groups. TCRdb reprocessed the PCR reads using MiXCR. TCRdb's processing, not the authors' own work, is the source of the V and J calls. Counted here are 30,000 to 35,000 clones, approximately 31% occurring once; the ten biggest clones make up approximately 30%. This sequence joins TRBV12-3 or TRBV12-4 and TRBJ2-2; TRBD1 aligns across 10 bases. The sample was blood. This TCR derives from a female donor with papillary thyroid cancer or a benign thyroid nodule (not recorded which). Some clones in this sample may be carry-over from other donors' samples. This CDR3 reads CASSFRTPLWDRGSGELFF. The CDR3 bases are TGTGCCAGCAGTTTCCGAACCCCCCTCTGGGACAGGGGTAGCGGGGAGCTGTTTTTT.